The present T cell receptor beta chain was sequenced within a study of a mutant IDH1 vaccine in newly diagnosed glioma. Study at large: Eight vaccine doses were administered to patients at weeks 1, 3, 5, 7, 11, 15, 19 and 23. Treated patients had a mean age of about 44 years and a sex split that was roughly 60% male and roughly 40% female.

Sequencing was performed with immunoSEQ multiplex PCR; in TCRdb, only in-frame clones are kept and a portion is missing. The sample lists around 38,000 clones, about 80% occurring once. As to time point: week 5, during vaccination. Mutant IDH1 20-mer peptide, at 300 ug, made up each vaccine dose, with topical imiquimod. New WHO grade 3 or 4 IDH1-mutant, ATRX-lost astrocytomas were present in all donors. This CDR3 has 15 residues. Per germline, CDR1 SGHDT and CDR2 YYEEEE. V was trimmed by 0 bases and J by 4 bases, leaving 13 bases between them. Study-level findings and limits: Of the patients, approximately 93% had vaccine-induced immune responses.

In regard to this clone: Its antigen is not known.

Sequencing was performed on PBMCs, taken from a glioma patient whose treatment included an IDH1 peptide vaccine. The sequence derives from a man aged 25-40 years with glioma. J is TRBJ1-1 and V is TRBV5-6; no reliable D call. The CDR3 here is CASSLGRFLGTEAFF. The CDR3 DNA sequence: TGTGCCAGCAGCTTGGGTAGGTTCTTGGGCACTGAAGCTTTCTTT.